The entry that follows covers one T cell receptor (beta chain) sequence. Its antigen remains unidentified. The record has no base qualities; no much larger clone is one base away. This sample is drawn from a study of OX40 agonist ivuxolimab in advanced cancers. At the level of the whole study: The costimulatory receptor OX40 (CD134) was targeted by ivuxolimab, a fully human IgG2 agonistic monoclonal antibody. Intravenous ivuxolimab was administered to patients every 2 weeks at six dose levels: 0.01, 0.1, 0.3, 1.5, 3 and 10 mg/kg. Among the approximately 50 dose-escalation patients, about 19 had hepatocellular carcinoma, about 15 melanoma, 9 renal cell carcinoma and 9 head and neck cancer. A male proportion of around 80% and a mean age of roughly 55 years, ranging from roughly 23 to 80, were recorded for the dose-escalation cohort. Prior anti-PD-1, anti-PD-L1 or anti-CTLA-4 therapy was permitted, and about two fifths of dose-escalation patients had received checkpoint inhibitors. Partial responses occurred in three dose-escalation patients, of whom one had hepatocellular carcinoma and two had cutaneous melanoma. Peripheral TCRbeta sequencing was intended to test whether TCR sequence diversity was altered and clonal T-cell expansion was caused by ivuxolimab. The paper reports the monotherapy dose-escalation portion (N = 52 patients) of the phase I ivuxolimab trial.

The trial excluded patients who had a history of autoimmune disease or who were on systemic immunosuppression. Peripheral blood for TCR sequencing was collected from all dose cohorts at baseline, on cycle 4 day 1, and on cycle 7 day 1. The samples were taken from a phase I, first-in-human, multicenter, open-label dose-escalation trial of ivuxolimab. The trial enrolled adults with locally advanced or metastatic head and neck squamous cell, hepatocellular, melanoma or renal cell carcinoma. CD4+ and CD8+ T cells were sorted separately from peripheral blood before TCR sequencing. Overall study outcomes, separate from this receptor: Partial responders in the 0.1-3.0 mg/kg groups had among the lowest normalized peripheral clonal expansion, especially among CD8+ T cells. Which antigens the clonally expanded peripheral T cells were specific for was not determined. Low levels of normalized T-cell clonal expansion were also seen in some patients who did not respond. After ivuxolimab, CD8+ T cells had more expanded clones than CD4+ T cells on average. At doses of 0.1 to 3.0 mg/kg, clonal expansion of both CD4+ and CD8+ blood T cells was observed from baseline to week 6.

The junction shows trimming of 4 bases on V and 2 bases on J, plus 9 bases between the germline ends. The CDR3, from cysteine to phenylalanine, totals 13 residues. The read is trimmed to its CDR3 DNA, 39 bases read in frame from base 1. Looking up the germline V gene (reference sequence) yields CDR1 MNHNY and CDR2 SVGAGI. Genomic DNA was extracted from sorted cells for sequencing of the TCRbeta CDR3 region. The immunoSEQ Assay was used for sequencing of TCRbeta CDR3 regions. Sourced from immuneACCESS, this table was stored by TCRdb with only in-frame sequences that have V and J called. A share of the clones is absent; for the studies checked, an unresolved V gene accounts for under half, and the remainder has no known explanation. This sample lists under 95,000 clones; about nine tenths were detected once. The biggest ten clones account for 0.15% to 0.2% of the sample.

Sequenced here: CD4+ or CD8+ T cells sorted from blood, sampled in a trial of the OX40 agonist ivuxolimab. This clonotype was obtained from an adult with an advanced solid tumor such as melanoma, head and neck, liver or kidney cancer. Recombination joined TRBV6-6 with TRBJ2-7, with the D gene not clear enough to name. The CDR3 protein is CASSSPNTYEQYF. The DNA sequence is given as TGTGCCAGCAGTTCACCAAACACCTACGAGCAGTACTTC.